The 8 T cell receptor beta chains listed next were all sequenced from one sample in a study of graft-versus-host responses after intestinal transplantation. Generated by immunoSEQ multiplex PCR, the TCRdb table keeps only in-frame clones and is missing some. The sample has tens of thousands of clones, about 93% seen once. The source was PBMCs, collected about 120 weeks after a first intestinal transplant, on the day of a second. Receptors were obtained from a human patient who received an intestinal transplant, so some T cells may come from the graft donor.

The CDR3 nucleotides read TGCGCCAGCAGCTTGACGGACAGGGCCCTTAACTATGGCTACACCTTC. Translated: CASSLTDRALNYGYTF. The chain has TRBV5-1 and TRBJ1-2, with 8 nucleotides matching TRBD1. With 1 base clipped from V and 1 base from J, the junction kept 6 bases outside the gene matches. This CDR3 is 16 amino acids long. CDR1 is SGHRS and CDR2 is YFSETQ in the germline V gene.

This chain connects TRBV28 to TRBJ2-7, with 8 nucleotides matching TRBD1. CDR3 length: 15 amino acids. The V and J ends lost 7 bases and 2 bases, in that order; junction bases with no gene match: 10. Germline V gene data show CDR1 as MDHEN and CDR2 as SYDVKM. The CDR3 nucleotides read TGTGCCAGCACCACCCCCGGGACAGGAACCTACGAGCAGTACTTC. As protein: CASTTPGTGTYEQYF.

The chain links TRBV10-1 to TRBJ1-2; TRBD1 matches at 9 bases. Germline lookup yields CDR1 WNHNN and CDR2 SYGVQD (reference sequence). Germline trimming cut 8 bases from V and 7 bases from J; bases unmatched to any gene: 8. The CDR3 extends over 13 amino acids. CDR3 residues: CASRDRGAIGYTF. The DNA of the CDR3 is TGCGCCAGCCGCGACAGGGGGGCTATTGGCTACACCTTC.

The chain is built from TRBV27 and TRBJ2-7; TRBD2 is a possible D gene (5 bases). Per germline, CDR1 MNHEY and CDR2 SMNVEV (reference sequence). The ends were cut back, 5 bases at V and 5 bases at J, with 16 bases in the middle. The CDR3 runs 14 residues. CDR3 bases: TGTGCCAGCAGTATTTACCGAGGAGGTAACGAGCAGTACTTC. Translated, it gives CASSIYRGGNEQYF.

CDR3 coding DNA: TGTGCCAGCTCACGGGCGGGAAATGAGCAGTTCTTC. It yields the protein CASSRAGNEQFF. The rearrangement uses TRBV18 and TRBJ2-1; tentative D call: TRBD2 (6 bases). Trimming took 4 bases from V and 7 from J, leaving 8 bases between them. Germline CDR1 KGHSH, CDR2 LQKENI. The CDR3 sequence is 12 residues long.

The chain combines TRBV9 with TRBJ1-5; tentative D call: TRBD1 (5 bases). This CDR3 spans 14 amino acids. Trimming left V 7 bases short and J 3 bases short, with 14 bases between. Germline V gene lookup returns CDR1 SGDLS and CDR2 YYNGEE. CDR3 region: CASGRGETNQPQHF. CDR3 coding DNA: TGTGCCAGCGGAAGGGGAGAAACCAATCAGCCCCAGCATTTT.

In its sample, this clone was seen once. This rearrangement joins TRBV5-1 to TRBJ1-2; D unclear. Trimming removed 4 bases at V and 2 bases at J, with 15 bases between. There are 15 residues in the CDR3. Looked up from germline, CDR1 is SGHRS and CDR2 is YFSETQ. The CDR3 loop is CASSQGSAVNYGYTF. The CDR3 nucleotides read TGCGCCAGCAGCCAAGGGTCTGCCGTCAACTATGGCTACACCTTC.

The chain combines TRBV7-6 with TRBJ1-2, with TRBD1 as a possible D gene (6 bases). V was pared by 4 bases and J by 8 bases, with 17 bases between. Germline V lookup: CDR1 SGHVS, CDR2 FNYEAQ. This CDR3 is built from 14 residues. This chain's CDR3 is CASSSSRGAEGYTF. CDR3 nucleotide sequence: TGTGCCAGCAGCTCCTCTCGGGGGGCGGAGGGCTACACCTTC.